The rows below give T cell receptor beta chains drawn from one sample of a study of chemoradiotherapy in HPV16-positive cancers. Here immunoSEQ multiplex PCR was the method, and the copy in TCRdb shows in-frame clones only, minus some. Among some 29,000 clones, roughly 92% were seen once, and the ten largest hold roughly 18%. Sequenced here: blood, sampled from a patient who underwent chemoradiotherapy. Receptor source: a human donor with HPV-associated anogenital cancer. Each CDR3 is given with its conserved first and last residue. The D gene is left open where the match is weak. Expanded clones get a size class; other rows say once, few or many, or leave the size out.

j_call clone_size d_call v_call cdr3_nt cdr3_aa
TRBJ1-5 - - TRBV19 TGTGCCAGTAGTATAGGGGCAGGGGCTAATCAGCCCCAGCATTTT CASSIGAGANQPQHF
TRBJ2-7 - TRBD1 TRBV29-1 TGCAGCGTCACGACAGGGCTCTCCTACGAGCAGTACTTC CSVTTGLSYEQYF
TRBJ1-4 - TRBD1 TRBV6-1 TGTGCCAGCAGTGTTAACGTCCCGGGACAGGAAAAACTGTTTTTT CASSVNVPGQEKLFF
TRBJ2-7 - - TRBV19 TGTGCCAGTAGTAAGGGACTGCCCTCCTACGAGCAGTACTTC CASSKGLPSYEQYF
TRBJ2-2 - - TRBV28 TGTGCCAGCAGCCTCTACGCCCCCTACACCGGGGAGCTGTTTTTT CASSLYAPYTGELFF
TRBJ2-1 - - TRBV20-1 TGCAGTGCTAGTCGCCGGGAACAGCAGTTCTTC CSASRREQQFF
TRBJ1-2 - TRBD1 TRBV5-1 TGCGCCAGCAGCTTGGTCAGGGGGCTCGACTATGGCTACACCTTC CASSLVRGLDYGYTF
TRBJ2-7 - TRBD1 TRBV28 TGTGCCAGCAGGGCTGCCGGGACAGGCTACGAGCAGTACTTC CASRAAGTGYEQYF
TRBJ1-5 - TRBD1 TRBV5-6 TGTGCCAGCAGCTTACGCCACAGGGGTAGGGATCAGCCCCAGCATTTT CASSLRHRGRDQPQHF
TRBJ1-6 - - TRBV19 TGTGCCAGTAGTACGAGCCGGGCCCCACTGGGTTCACCCCTCCACTTT CASSTSRAPLGSPLHF
TRBJ1-2 once - TRBV9 TGTGCCAGCAGCGTAGTACCAGGGCCTGGGGGCTACACCTTC CASSVVPGPGGYTF
TRBJ2-7 few - TRBV28 TGTGCCAGCAGTTTGACTCCCTCATACGAGCAGTACTTC CASSLTPSYEQYF
TRBJ2-1 - TRBD2 TRBV7-3 TGTGCCAGCAGCTTACCCGCGGGGGGGGGCGCCTACAATGAGCAGTTCTTC CASSLPAGGGAYNEQFF
TRBJ2-3 - TRBD2 TRBV7-7 TGTGCTAGCAGCTTAGGTCTAGCGGGAGGTCCAGATACGCAGTATTTT CASSLGLAGGPDTQYF
TRBJ2-5 - TRBD2 TRBV2 TGTGCCAGCAGTGACGGGAGGGGAAAAGAGACCCAGTACTTC CASSDGRGKETQYF